A single sample is the source of the 3 T cell receptor beta chains below, sequenced in a study of OX40 agonist ivuxolimab in advanced cancers. This table comes from immunoSEQ multiplex PCR, and its TCRdb copy is limited to in-frame clones, with some not included. The profile shows about 98,000 clones, 70% to 90% of them singletons. The sequencing here drew on CD4+ or CD8+ T cells sorted from blood, taken in a trial of the OX40 agonist ivuxolimab. All receptors come from an adult with an advanced solid tumor such as melanoma, head and neck, liver or kidney cancer.

This clone is a singleton in its sample. At one end, the junction sequence differs from germline, possibly due to a read error. V is TRBV18 and J is TRBJ2-7; D unclear. The CDR3 consists of 14 residues. Germline lookup yields CDR1 KGHSH and CDR2 LQKENI. This CDR3 is CVSSPNGDSYEQYF. For the CDR3, the DNA is TGTGTCAGCTCACCGAACGGCGATTCCTACGAGCAGTACTTC. The full variable domain, completed using reference TRBV18 and TRBJ2-7, is NAGVMQNPRHLVRRRGQEARLRCSPMKGHSHVYWYRQLPEEGLKFMVYLQKENIIDESGMPKERFSAEFPKEGPSILRIQQVVRGDSAAYFCVSSPNGDSYEQYFGPGTRLTVT.

V is TRBV6-6 and J is TRBJ2-1, with 11 bases identical to TRBD2. Germline CDR1 reads MNHNY; CDR2 reads SVGAGI (reference sequence). CDR3 size: 15 residues. V shed 2 bases, J shed 6 bases, and the junction held 3 bases outside the gene matches. In nucleotides, the CDR3 is TGTGCCAGCAGTTACGGTAGCGGGGGGGGCAATGAGCAGTTCTTC. Protein product: CASSYGSGGGNEQFF.

The chain employs TRBV7-9 and TRBJ2-2; TRBD2 is a possible D gene (5 bases). V was pared by 1 base and J by 1 base, with 13 bases between. The length of the CDR3 is 17 residues. In germline, CDR1 is SEHNR, CDR2 FQNEAQ (reference sequence). The CDR3 region has the DNA TGTGCCAGCAGCTTAGACTTATCAGCGGTGAACACCGGGGAGCTGTTTTTT. It is translated as CASSLDLSAVNTGELFF. The whole variable domain, remainder taken from reference TRBV7-9 and TRBJ2-2, is DTGVSQNPRHKITKRGQNVTFRCDPISEHNRLYWYRQTLGQGPEFLTYFQNEAQLEKSRLLSDRFSAERPKGSFSTLEIQRTEQGDSAMYLCASSLDLSAVNTGELFFGEGSRLTVL.